Below are 15 T cell receptor beta chains sequenced from a single sample in a study of T-cell reconstitution after alpha-beta-depleted transplantation in children. Unique molecular identifiers were used in preparing the TCRbeta library. MiXCR, run by TCRdb on the PCR reads, gives a single entry per CDR3 protein. The sample has roughly 500,000 distinct CDR3 sequences, around 20% seen once. The source was PBMCs from the stem cell graft donor, collected from the stem cell graft. The receptors come from a human donor who donated a stem cell graft to a child with acute lymphoblastic leukemia.

There are a few counts of this clonotype. This chain uses TRBV9 with TRBJ2-7, with unresolved D. Germline V gives CDR1 SGDLS, CDR2 YYNGEE. There are 15 residues in the CDR3. Trimming removed 0 bases at V and 1 base at J, with 11 bases between. The CDR3, as DNA: TGTGCCAGCAGCGTAGGCAGCGCTCCTTCCTACGAGCAGTACTTC. Residues: CASSVGSAPSYEQYF. The variable domain in full, completed from reference TRBV9 and TRBJ2-7, reads DSGVTQTPKHLITATGQRVTLRCSPRSGDLSVYWYQQSLDQGLQFLIQYYNGEERAKGNILERFSAQQFPDLHSELNLSSLELGDSALYFCASSVGSAPSYEQYFGPGTRLTVT.

The V and J genes are TRBV12-3 or TRBV12-4 and TRBJ2-7, with TRBD2 matching over 8 bases. With V trimmed by 1 base and J by 0 bases, 2 bases remained unmatched. The CDR3 is 15 amino acids. CDR3 region: CASSLVLADSYEQYF. CDR3 coding DNA: TGTGCCAGCAGTTTAGTACTAGCGGACTCCTACGAGCAGTACTTC.

This clonotype appeared a few times. This chain uses TRBV3-1 with TRBJ1-5; no clear D. From germline, CDR1 is LGHDT and CDR2 YNNKEL (reference sequence). The CDR3 is 12 amino acids. V gave up 0 bases and J gave up 4 bases, with 1 base separating them. CDR3 protein: CASSQDNQPQHF. The DNA of the CDR3 is TGTGCCAGCAGCCAAGATAATCAGCCCCAGCATTTT.

The chain couples TRBV12-5 to TRBJ1-4; 9 nucleotides align to TRBD1. This CDR3 is built from 17 residues. Trimming removed 7 bases from V and 0 bases from J; junction bases left unmatched: 9. Germline CDR1 and CDR2: LGHNT and FRNRAP. For the CDR3, the DNA is TGTGCTAGTGCTCCGGGACAGGGATTCACAACTAATGAAAAACTGTTTTTT. Translating gives CASAPGQGFTTNEKLFF.

This chain links TRBV9 with TRBJ2-3; TRBD2 agrees at 8 bases. CDR3 length: 17 amino acids. V shed 3 bases and J 0 bases; nucleotides not matched to a gene: 9. Germline V gene sequence: CDR1 SGDLS, CDR2 YYNGEE. Here the CDR3 reads CASSALAGPVSTDTQYF. CDR3 nucleotide sequence: TGTGCCAGCAGCGCCCTAGCGGGCCCGGTTAGCACAGATACGCAGTATTTT.

This clonotype was observed a handful of times. The rearrangement links TRBV12-3 or TRBV12-4 to TRBJ1-1; D gene unclear. Trimming took 5 bases from V and 1 from J, leaving 14 bases between them. This CDR3 region has 15 residues. This CDR3 is CASSTVGVPNTEAFF. DNA of the CDR3: TGTGCCAGCAGTACCGTTGGGGTCCCGAACACTGAAGCTTTCTTT.

There are a few counts of this clonotype. The chain combines TRBV15 with TRBJ2-7; D unclear. This CDR3 contains 14 residues. CDR1 is LNHNV and CDR2 is YYDKDF in the germline V gene (reference sequence). The ends were cut back, 0 bases at V and 7 bases at J, with 13 bases in the middle. The CDR3 coding sequence is TGTGCCACCAGCAGAGATTTGAAGTCGAAGGAGCAGTACTTC. Residues: CATSRDLKSKEQYF.

V usage is TRBV10-3 and J usage is TRBJ2-3; 13 nucleotides match TRBD2. J lost 6 bases, V lost 6 bases, and 15 bases had no gene match. The germline gives CDR1 ENHRY, CDR2 SYGVKD. This CDR3 region has 18 residues. The CDR3 DNA reads TGTGCCATCAGCCGTTCTACTAGCGGGAGGGCCGGTGGGGATACGCAGTATTTT. Protein sequence: CAISRSTSGRAGGDTQYF.

The V and J genes are TRBV18 and TRBJ2-2, with a weak D call TRBD1 (6 bases). Germline values: CDR1 KGHSH, CDR2 LQKENI. V dropped 1 base and J dropped 4 bases, with 16 bases sitting between them. This CDR3 is 17 amino acids long. Written as DNA, the CDR3 is TGTGCCAGCTCACCACAGGAGATACAGGGATCCACCGGGGAGCTGTTTTTT. Protein product: CASSPQEIQGSTGELFF. Full variable domain (missing parts from reference TRBV18 and TRBJ2-2): NAGVMQNPRHLVRRRGQEARLRCSPMKGHSHVYWYRQLPEEGLKFMVYLQKENIIDESGMPKERFSAEFPKEGPSILRIQQVVRGDSAAYFCASSPQEIQGSTGELFFGEGSRLTVL.

The J gene is TRBJ2-7, the V gene TRBV5-6; D remains ambiguous. Germline V lookup: CDR1 SGHDT, CDR2 YYEEEE. The CDR3 length is 14 residues. Trimming removed 4 bases at V and 0 bases at J, with 11 bases between. The CDR3 region has the DNA TGTGCCAGCAGCGAGGAATTATTCTCCTACGAGCAGTACTTC. It encodes CASSEELFSYEQYF.

This clonotype was recorded a few times. The chain is built from TRBV5-1 and TRBJ1-6, with D possibly being TRBD1 (6 bases). The germline V gene has CDR1 SGHRS and CDR2 YFSETQ. Trimming removed 3 bases at V and 7 bases at J, with 14 bases between. The CDR3 is made up of 15 amino acids. The CDR3 DNA sequence: TGCGCCAGCAGCTATGGAGACAGGAAAAATTCACCCCTCCACTTT. Its protein is CASSYGDRKNSPLHF.

The chain employs TRBV10-3 and TRBJ2-1, with 14 bases matching TRBD2. This CDR3 is built from 18 residues. The J segment lost 7 bases and the V segment lost 0 bases, leaving 8 bases of the junction unmatched. Germline values: CDR1 ENHRY, CDR2 SYGVKD. In nucleotides, the CDR3 is TGTGCCATCAGTGAGTCCTTCGGGACTAGCGGGAGTGGGAATGAGCAGTTCTTC. Its protein product is CAISESFGTSGSGNEQFF.

This clonotype was seen a handful of times. The CDR3, as DNA: TGTGCCAGCAGCCATTCGACAGGGTACTCCTACAATGAGCAGTTCTTC. This codes for CASSHSTGYSYNEQFF. This chain joins TRBV25-1 and TRBJ2-1; TRBD1 aligns across 7 bases. The CDR3 runs 16 residues. Germline-derived CDR1 and CDR2 are MGHDK and SYGVNS. V was clipped by 6 bases and J by 0 bases; unmatched bases: 8.

The chain recombines TRBV12-3 or TRBV12-4 with TRBJ2-5; maybe TRBD1 (6 bases). The CDR3 consists of 13 residues. Between the trimmed V and J ends, which lost 6 bases and 4 bases, there was a span of 12 bases. CDR3 amino acids: CASSGTPRETQYF. CDR3 in DNA: TGTGCCAGCAGCGGGACACCAAGAGAGACCCAGTACTTC.

There are a few counts of this clonotype. The V call is TRBV12-3 or TRBV12-4, the J call TRBJ2-7; D is perhaps TRBD2 (5 bases). This CDR3 has 15 residues. The V end lost 5 bases, the J end lost 6 bases, and 20 bases lay between the germline ends. DNA for the CDR3: TGTGCCAGCAGTATAAAGGGCCTAGCCGGTCGCGAGCAGTACTTC. Translated, it gives CASSIKGLAGREQYF.